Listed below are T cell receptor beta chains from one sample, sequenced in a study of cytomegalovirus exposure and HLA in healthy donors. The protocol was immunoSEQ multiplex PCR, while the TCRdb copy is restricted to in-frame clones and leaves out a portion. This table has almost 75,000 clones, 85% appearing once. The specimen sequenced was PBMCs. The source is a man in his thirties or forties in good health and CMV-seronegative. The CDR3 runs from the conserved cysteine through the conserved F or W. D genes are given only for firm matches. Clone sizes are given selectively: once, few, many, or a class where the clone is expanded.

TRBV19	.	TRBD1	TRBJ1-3	TGTGCCATCGGGACAGTTTCTGGAAACACCATATATTTT	CAIGTVSGNTIYF
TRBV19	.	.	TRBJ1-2	TGTGCCAGTAGTATAGAGGCAGGGCCTAACTATGGCTACACCTTC	CASSIEAGPNYGYTF
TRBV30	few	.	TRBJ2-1	TGTGCCTGCCAAACATACAATGAGCAGTTCTTC	CACQTYNEQFF
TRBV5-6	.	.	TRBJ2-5	TGTGCCAGCAGCTTGGCCAGGGCGGGGTCACGGATCCTCCAAGAGACCCAGTACTTC	CASSLARAGSRILQETQYF
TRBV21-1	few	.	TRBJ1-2	TGTGCCAGCAGTACAGGGGTATCTCTGGTTGACTATGGCTACACCTTC	CASSTGVSLVDYGYTF
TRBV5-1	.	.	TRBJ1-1	TGCGCCAGCAGCTCCCAGGGGAACACTGAAGCTTTCTTT	CASSSQGNTEAFF
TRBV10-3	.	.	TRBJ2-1	TGTGCCATCGCAGGGGAAAATGAGCAGTTCTTC	CAIAGENEQFF
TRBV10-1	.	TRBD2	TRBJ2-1	TGCGCCAGCAGTGAGTCTCTAGCGGGAACCTACAATGAGCAGTTCTTC	CASSESLAGTYNEQFF
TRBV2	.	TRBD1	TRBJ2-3	TGTGCCAGCGGATCCAGAACAGGGGGCGATACGCAGTATTTT	CASGSRTGGDTQYF
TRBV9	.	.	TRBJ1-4	TGTGCCAGCAGCGGTCAAGCGGGGATTAATGAAAAACTGTTTTTT	CASSGQAGINEKLFF
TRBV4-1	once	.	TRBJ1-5	TGCGCCAGCAGTCCACGCGAGGAGAGCAATCAGCCCCAGCATTTT	CASSPREESNQPQHF
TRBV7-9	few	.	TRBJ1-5	TGTGCCAGCAGCTTAGCGAGCCGAGCCGGCAATCAGCCCCAGCATTTT	CASSLASRAGNQPQHF
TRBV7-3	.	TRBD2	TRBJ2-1	TGTGCCAGCAGCCCCCGGACTAGCGGGAGCTACAATGAGCAGTTCTTC	CASSPRTSGSYNEQFF
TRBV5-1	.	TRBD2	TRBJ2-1	TGCGCCAGCAGCTTATTGTCTAGCGGGAGCTACAATGAGCAGTTCTTC	CASSLLSSGSYNEQFF
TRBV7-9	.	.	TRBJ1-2	TGTGCCAGCAGCTTAAGACAGGCCCTCGGCTACACCTTC	CASSLRQALGYTF
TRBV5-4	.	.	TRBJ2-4	TGTGCCAGCAGCCCCGACAGTGGGGCCAAAAACATTCAGTACTTC	CASSPDSGAKNIQYF
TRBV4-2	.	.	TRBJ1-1	TGTGCCAGCAGCCAAGAGACGGATCCTAGACTGACAGCTTTCTTT	CASSQETDPRLTAFF
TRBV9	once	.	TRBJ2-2	TGTGCCAGCAGCTCCACTGGGGGCTTAGGCGGGGAGCTGTTTTTT	CASSSTGGLGGELFF
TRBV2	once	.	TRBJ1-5	TGTGCCAGTGGAGAGGGTACGAGGCAGCCCCAGCATTTT	CASGEGTRQPQHF
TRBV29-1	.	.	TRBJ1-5	TGCAGCGTTGCAGGGCAGGAGAGTCAGCCCCAGCATTTT	CSVAGQESQPQHF
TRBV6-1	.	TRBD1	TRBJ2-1	TGTGCCAGCGGTAGGACAGGTATGAATGAGCAGTTCTTC	CASGRTGMNEQFF
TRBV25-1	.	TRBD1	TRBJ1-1	TGTGCCAGCAGTGAAAATAACAGGGGGCTGTTGGCTGAAGCTTTCTTT	CASSENNRGLLAEAFF
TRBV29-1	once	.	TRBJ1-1	TGCAGCGTTATGAGGCCGTTGAACACTGAAGCTTTCTTT	CSVMRPLNTEAFF
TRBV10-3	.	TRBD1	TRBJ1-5	TGTGCCACCGGGAGAGGGGACAGTCAGCCCCAGCATTTT	CATGRGDSQPQHF
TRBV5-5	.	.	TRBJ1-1	TGTGCCAGCAGCAGCGACTGGAACACTGAAGCTTTCTTT	CASSSDWNTEAFF
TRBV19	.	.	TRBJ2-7	TGTGCCAGTAGTATAACAGGGATTTTCTCCTACGAGCAGTACTTC	CASSITGIFSYEQYF
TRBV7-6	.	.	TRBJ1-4	TGTGCCAGCAGCTTGAGGGGGTTAGATGAAAAACTGTTTTTT	CASSLRGLDEKLFF
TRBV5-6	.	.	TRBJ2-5	TGTGCCAGCAGCTTCCGAGGTCAGTACCAAGAGACCCAGTACTTC	CASSFRGQYQETQYF